At least ten counts were recorded for the clone carrying this T cell receptor beta chain. The record originates from a study of T cells in Graves' hyperthyroidism and ophthalmopathy. The germline CDR1 and CDR2 sequences are SGHAT and FQNNGV. V dropped 1 base and J dropped 4 bases, with 13 bases sitting between them. This CDR3 has 15 amino acids. The source material, RNA transcripts, was used to amplify TCR beta CDR3 regions. The HTBI set primed first-round TCR CDR3 RT-PCR. TCRdb re-derived calls from the multiplex PCR reads in MiXCR, one entry per CDR3 protein. The table has 650,000 to 850,000 distinct CDR3 sequences, 18% seen once. Diagnoses used clinical symptoms, serum thyroxine and TRAb, thyroid ultrasound and orbital computed tomography. At first hyperthyroidism diagnosis, before any ophthalmopathy symptoms, the blood sample was collected. A roughly 9.7 ml volume of fresh peripheral blood provided the PBMCs.

Input material: blood. The V gene is TRBV11-2, the J gene TRBJ2-5, with D tentatively TRBD2 (5 bases). The receptor comes from a woman aged 45-59 years with Graves' hyperthyroidism that later progressed to Graves' ophthalmopathy. In DNA form, the CDR3 reads TGTGCCAGCAGCTTAGGCCCGGGTGAGGGAGAGACCCAGTACTTC. It is translated as CASSLGPGEGETQYF.